The T cell receptor beta chain under discussion was sequenced for a study of Graves' ophthalmopathy and Graves' hyperthyroidism. This clonotype has more than one count but fewer than ten. Germline CDR1 reads SGHAT; CDR2 reads FQDESV (reference sequence). The CDR3 has 16 residues. V gave up 2 bases and J gave up 7 bases; unmatched junction bases: 11. Amplified TCR beta CDR3 regions were obtained using RNA transcripts as template. First-round RT-PCR relied on HTBI primers, and a second-round multiplex PCR came next. Using its own MiXCR run on the multiplex PCR reads, TCRdb lists one record per CDR3 protein. This sample has a few hundred thousand distinct CDR3 sequences, with 15% found just once.

This receptor was obtained from a woman aged 18 to 35 with stable Graves' hyperthyroidism. The rearrangement joins TRBV11-1 to TRBJ2-7, with 10 positions matching TRBD1. Input material: peripheral blood. The DNA for the CDR3 is TGTGCCAGCAGCTTATATGCTGACAGGGGGCCCGGGGAGCAGTACTTC. Translating it yields CASSLYADRGPGEQYF.